The rows below give T cell receptor beta chains drawn from one sample of a study of cytomegalovirus exposure and HLA in healthy donors. Assay: immunoSEQ multiplex PCR; the TCRdb copy retains only in-frame clones and omits some. The sample carries approximately 260,000 clones, about 90% recorded once. The sample consisted of PBMCs. The receptors originated from a girl aged 2 to 9 in good health and CMV-seronegative. The CDR3 runs from the conserved cysteine through the conserved F or W. D genes are given only for firm matches. Rows may omit the clone size; those that give it use once, few, many or a size class.

D gene	clone size	V gene	J gene	CDR3 DNA	CDR3 protein
TRBD1	NA	TRBV11-2	TRBJ2-7	TGTGCCAGCGGGGACGGGACAGGGGTCTACGAGCAGTACTTC	CASGDGTGVYEQYF
TRBD1	NA	TRBV10-3	TRBJ1-2	TGTGCCATCACTTACGCCGAGACAGGGAACTATGGCTACACCTTC	CAITYAETGNYGYTF
NA	NA	TRBV12-5	TRBJ2-5	TGTGCTAGTGGTTTGCGACTCGAAGAGACCCAGTACTTC	CASGLRLEETQYF
NA	NA	TRBV19	TRBJ1-5	TGTGCCAGTAGTGCGCGGGGGGACCAGCCCCAGCATTTT	CASSARGDQPQHF
NA	NA	TRBV2	TRBJ1-1	TGTGCCAGCAGTGAAGAGGGGGGGCTTGGCACTGAAGCTTTCTTT	CASSEEGGLGTEAFF
NA	NA	TRBV30	TRBJ1-2	TGTGCCTGGAGTCCTGGACGGGGGAGTACCTATGGCTACACCTTC	CAWSPGRGSTYGYTF
NA	NA	TRBV28	TRBJ1-5	TGTGCCAGCAGTTTGATAGGGAGTAGCAATCAGCCCCAGCATTTT	CASSLIGSSNQPQHF
NA	NA	TRBV20-1	TRBJ1-1	TGCAGTGCTGGTCCGCGGGGTGAAGCTTTCTTT	CSAGPRGEAFF
NA	NA	TRBV30	TRBJ1-1	TGTGCCTGGAGAGGGGCTAGCGCTGAAGCTTTCTTT	CAWRGASAEAFF
NA	NA	TRBV6-1	TRBJ1-2	TGTGCCAGCAGTGAACGGACGAGGGGGTATGGCTACACCTTC	CASSERTRGYGYTF
NA	NA	TRBV6-5	TRBJ1-6	TGTGCCAGCAGTTTTAACAGGGATTCACCCCTCCACTTT	CASSFNRDSPLHF
NA	NA	TRBV6-6	TRBJ2-3	TGTGCCAGCAGATGGGGGGTTTACACAGATACGCAGTATTTT	CASRWGVYTDTQYF
TRBD2	NA	TRBV5-1	TRBJ2-1	TGCGCCAGCAGCTTGGACGGCGGGAGGCACAATGAGCAGTTCTTC	CASSLDGGRHNEQFF
TRBD2	NA	TRBV7-9	TRBJ2-1	TGTGCCAGCAGCTTAGGAACCCCTAGCGGACCCTACAATGAGCAGTTCTTC	CASSLGTPSGPYNEQFF
NA	NA	TRBV9	TRBJ2-1	TGTGCCAGCAGCGTAGGACTAGTCCGTGAGCAGTTCTTC	CASSVGLVREQFF
TRBD2	NA	TRBV27	TRBJ2-1	TGTGCCAGCAGTTTTAGGCTAGCGGGAGATGAGCAGTTCTTC	CASSFRLAGDEQFF
NA	NA	TRBV5-4	TRBJ1-2	TGTGCCAGCAGCCCGCCCGACAGAGTGGACTACACCTTC	CASSPPDRVDYTF
NA	NA	TRBV7-8	TRBJ2-2	TGTGCCAGCAGCTTAGGGGGGGTGAGCACCGGGGAGCTGTTTTTT	CASSLGGVSTGELFF
NA	NA	TRBV5-4	TRBJ1-2	TGTGCCAGCAGCTCGGACCGGGGTTATGGCTACACCTTC	CASSSDRGYGYTF
TRBD1	NA	TRBV5-4	TRBJ2-5	TGTGCCAGCAACACAGGGGGGCGAGAGACCCAGTACTTC	CASNTGGRETQYF
TRBD1	NA	TRBV27	TRBJ1-5	TGTGCCAGCAGTTTTAACGCCCCGACAGGGTTCAATCAGCCCCAGCATTTT	CASSFNAPTGFNQPQHF
NA	once	TRBV27	TRBJ1-5	TGTGCCAGCAGTTTGGGGACTTATAGCAATCAGCCCCAGCATTTT	CASSLGTYSNQPQHF
TRBD1	NA	TRBV27	TRBJ2-1	TGTGCCAGCAGTTTATTTCCAGGGGGCGCCGGCAATGAGCAGTTCTTC	CASSLFPGGAGNEQFF
TRBD1	NA	TRBV9	TRBJ2-7	TGTGCCAGCTCCCGGAGTGGACAGGGCACCTACGAGCAGTACTTC	CASSRSGQGTYEQYF
NA	once	TRBV27	TRBJ1-3	TGTGCCAGCAGTTCGAGCTCTGGAAACACCATATATTTT	CASSSSSGNTIYF
TRBD1	NA	TRBV27	TRBJ2-4	TGTGCCAGCAGTCCCGACAGGGCGGCCAAAAACATTCAGTACTTC	CASSPDRAAKNIQYF
NA	NA	TRBV11-2	TRBJ2-1	TGTGCCAGCAGCTTAGTACAGGAGAACAATGAGCAGTTCTTC	CASSLVQENNEQFF
TRBD2	NA	TRBV7-9	TRBJ2-1	TGTGCCAGCAGCTTAGGGACTAGCTCTTACAATGAGCAGTTCTTC	CASSLGTSSYNEQFF
NA	NA	TRBV4-1	TRBJ1-6	TGCGCCAGCAGCCAAGATATCAGGGCTGATTCACCCCTCCACTTT	CASSQDIRADSPLHF
TRBD2	NA	TRBV30	TRBJ2-1	TGTGCCTGGACCCCGGGACTAGCGGGGGGGTCCTACAATGAGCAGTTCTTC	CAWTPGLAGGSYNEQFF
NA	NA	TRBV4-1	TRBJ1-1	TGCGCCAGCGGCGGGATGAACACTGAAGCTTTCTTT	CASGGMNTEAFF
NA	once	TRBV5-5	TRBJ2-3	TGTGCCAGCAGCTTGTTGCAGGGCTTCCCCGATACGCAGTATTTT	CASSLLQGFPDTQYF
TRBD1	NA	TRBV27	TRBJ1-2	TGTGCCAGCAAGGGACAGGGGGCTAACTATGGCTACACCTTC	CASKGQGANYGYTF
TRBD2	NA	TRBV11-3	TRBJ2-2	TGTGCCAGCAGCTCGGGACTAGCCAACACCGGGGAGCTGTTTTTT	CASSSGLANTGELFF
NA	once	TRBV5-1	TRBJ1-2	TGCGCCAGCAGCTCCGACAGTATCTATGGCTACACCTTC	CASSSDSIYGYTF
NA	NA	TRBV7-9	TRBJ1-5	TGTGCCAGCAGCCCCCCAGGTTTCGGGCCCCAGCATTTT	CASSPPGFGPQHF
TRBD2	NA	TRBV27	TRBJ2-1	TGTGCCAGCAGTTCCGGACTAGCGGGAGTTGAGCAGTTCTTC	CASSSGLAGVEQFF
TRBD1	once	TRBV19	TRBJ1-5	TGTGCCAGTAGCAAACAGGGGAAAGAGAATCAGCCCCAGCATTTT	CASSKQGKENQPQHF
TRBD2	NA	TRBV19	TRBJ2-1	TGTGCCAGTAGTATAGATGCGGGAGGGCCTATGAATGAGCAGTTCTTC	CASSIDAGGPMNEQFF
NA	NA	TRBV7-6	TRBJ2-7	TGTGCCAGCAGCCCGCTTGAGACTGCACCCTACGAGCAGTACTTC	CASSPLETAPYEQYF
NA	NA	TRBV5-7	TRBJ2-1	TGTGCCAGCAGCTTGTGCGGGTGGGTCCAATATGAGCAGTTCTTC	CASSLCGWVQYEQFF
NA	NA	TRBV2	TRBJ2-3	TGTGCCAGCAGTACATCTAGCGACGGCCCAGATACGCAGTATTTT	CASSTSSDGPDTQYF
TRBD2	NA	TRBV9	TRBJ2-3	TGTGCCAGCAGCGTAGTCTCCGGGGGGGCCGGTACGCAGTATTTT	CASSVVSGGAGTQYF
TRBD2	NA	TRBV7-6	TRBJ2-7	TGTGCCAGCAGCTTAGCGAGACTAGCGGGGAGGAACTACGAGCAGTACTTC	CASSLARLAGRNYEQYF
TRBD1	NA	TRBV28	TRBJ2-7	TGTGCCAGCAGTTTACAAGCCGTGACGGGACAGGGGGCGGGGAGCTACGAGCAGTACTTC	CASSLQAVTGQGAGSYEQYF
NA	NA	TRBV28	TRBJ1-1	TGTGCCAGCACCCCGAGGTGGGTCGGAAGCACTGAAGCTTTCTTT	CASTPRWVGSTEAFF
NA	NA	TRBV6-5	TRBJ1-4	TGTGCCAGCAGTTACTCGGGGGGGCTGGGGGAAAAACTGTTTTTT	CASSYSGGLGEKLFF
NA	NA	TRBV7-2	TRBJ1-3	TGTGCCAGCAGCTTCGGGGGGCCCATATATTTT	CASSFGGPIYF
TRBD1	NA	TRBV5-4	TRBJ2-7	TGTGCCAGCAGCGTCCGGGACAGGGGCACCTACGAGCAGTACTTC	CASSVRDRGTYEQYF
TRBD2	NA	TRBV7-9	TRBJ2-1	TGTGCCAGCAGCTTAGCCTCTTGGACTAGCGGGGGCCCCTACCTGTTCTTC	CASSLASWTSGGPYLFF